These T cell receptor beta chains were read from a single sample in a study of cytomegalovirus exposure and HLA in healthy donors. Clones were read by immunoSEQ multiplex PCR, and TCRdb kept only the in-frame ones, dropping some. This sample has roughly 130,000 clones, with about 80% found just once. The specimen sequenced was PBMCs. The receptors were sampled from a male donor in good health and CMV-seronegative. Each CDR3 is given with its conserved first and last residue. A D gene is named only where the DNA matches it firmly. Not every row has a clone size; where given, it reads once, few, many or a size class.

>TRBV27|TRBJ1-1|.|.
TGTGCCAGCAGTTTATCGCGGCGTATTTGGGGGCCAAGGAACACTGAAGCTTTCTTT
CASSLSRRIWGPRNTEAFF
>TRBV4-1|TRBJ2-3|TRBD2|.
TGCGCCAGCAGCCGCTTACTAGCGGGAGAGAAAACAGATACGCAGTATTTT
CASSRLLAGEKTDTQYF
>TRBV6-5|TRBJ2-7|TRBD1|.
TGTGCCAGCAGTGATGGGACAGGACTCTACGAGCAGTACTTC
CASSDGTGLYEQYF
>TRBV7-2|TRBJ2-2|TRBD2|.
TGTGCCAGCAGCTTAATCCGGTCCCAGCGGGGGCGGAACACCGGGGAGCTGTTTTTT
CASSLIRSQRGRNTGELFF
>TRBV25-1|TRBJ2-2|.|.
TGTGCCAGCAGTGAGGACAGACCGAACACCGGGGAGCTGTTTTTT
CASSEDRPNTGELFF
>TRBV6-1|TRBJ2-3|TRBD2|few
TGTGCCAGCAGTGGACCCCGGGGAGGGAGCACAGATACGCAGTATTTT
CASSGPRGGSTDTQYF
>TRBV28|TRBJ1-2|TRBD1|.
TGTGCCAGCAGAGGGACAGGGAGGTCTAACTGTGGCTACACCTTC
CASRGTGRSNCGYTF
>TRBV28|TRBJ1-1|.|.
TGTGCCAGCAGTTTAGGATTGGGACAAGAAGCTTTCTTT
CASSLGLGQEAFF
>TRBV5-4|TRBJ2-1|.|few
TGTGCCAGCAGCCCAGGGCGGCTCAGCTCCTACAATGAGCAGTTCTTC
CASSPGRLSSYNEQFF
>TRBV7-9|TRBJ2-3|TRBD2|.
TGTGCCAGCAGCTCTCGGACTAGCGGGGAGGCAGATACGCAGTATTTT
CASSSRTSGEADTQYF
>TRBV5-1|TRBJ2-2|.|once
TGCGCCAGCAGCTTGGTCCCCGGGGACACCGGGGAGCTGTTTTTT
CASSLVPGDTGELFF
>TRBV15|TRBJ2-3|TRBD1|.
TGTGCCACCAGCAAAACCCACAGGGGGAGCACAGATACGCAGTATTTT
CATSKTHRGSTDTQYF
>TRBV28|TRBJ1-4|TRBD1|.
TGTGCCAGCACCTACAGGGGGCGGGGAACTAATGAAAAACTGTTTTTT
CASTYRGRGTNEKLFF
>TRBV11-1|TRBJ1-2|TRBD1|.
TGTGCCAGCAGCCCGAGGGGGCGTTTCGATGGCTACACCTTC
CASSPRGRFDGYTF
>TRBV6-1|TRBJ1-4|.|.
TGTGCCAGCAGTGAGGGGGGGGGTAATGAAAAACTGTTTTTT
CASSEGGGNEKLFF
>TRBV6-1|TRBJ2-1|TRBD2|few
TGTGCCAGCAGTTATTGGGGTAGCGGGGATGAGCAGTTCTTC
CASSYWGSGDEQFF
>TRBV7-2|TRBJ1-1|.|.
TGTGCCAGCAGCTTAATCCCGACAGAAATTTCCCACACTGAAGCTTTCTTT
CASSLIPTEISHTEAFF
>TRBV5-1|TRBJ2-1|.|.
TGCGCCAGCAGCTTGGGACAGTACAATGAGCAGTTCTTC
CASSLGQYNEQFF
>TRBV10-2|TRBJ2-3|.|few
TGCGCCAGCAGAGAGGTAATCCAGGGAACAGATACGCAGTATTTT
CASREVIQGTDTQYF
>TRBV25-1|TRBJ2-5|TRBD1|.
TGTGCCAGCAGCCAGGGGGCCCAAGAGACCCAGTACTTC
CASSQGAQETQYF
>TRBV30|TRBJ1-2|TRBD1|.
TGTGCCTGGAGTGGGACAGGGGGCGATCTTGGTGGCTACACCTTC
CAWSGTGGDLGGYTF
>TRBV9|TRBJ1-4|TRBD1|once
TGTGCCAGCAGCACACAGGGGAGAGGTGAAAAACTGTTTTTT
CASSTQGRGEKLFF
>TRBV9|TRBJ2-3|.|.
TGTGCCAGCAGCGCCCAGGGCACAGATACGCAGTATTTT
CASSAQGTDTQYF
>TRBV25-1|TRBJ2-3|TRBD2|once
TGTGCCACCCGCCCTAGCGGGGGGGCTTTAGATACGCAGTATTTT
CATRPSGGALDTQYF